This T cell receptor (beta chain) derives from a study of vaccination and CD4 T cells after COVID-19. Once obtained from cultured CD4+ T cells, the DNA was sequenced using the Oncomine TCR Beta short-read assay. The template was genomic DNA from cultured CD4+ T cells. TCRdb reanalysed the PCR reads using MiXCR and keeps one entry per CDR3 protein. This sample yields about 7,000 distinct CDR3 sequences, of which roughly a third are seen a single time; approximately 35% belongs to the top ten. The treatment denotes: approximately 9-day PBMC culture with coronavirus spike peptide pools or control peptides (ViraFEST assay). CD4+ T cells that came from the unexposed donor were collected before the COVID-19 pandemic (2011-2018). As concerns this clonotype: Its antigen is not known.

The clonotype comes from a human donor in good health. Sequenced input: CD4+ T cells from blood, cultured in vitro.

CDR3 nucleotides: TGTGCCAGCAGCTCAAAACGTAACAGGGTCCAAGAGACCCAGTACTTC. Protein sequence: CASSSKRNRVQETQYF. J is TRBJ2-5 and V is TRBV7-8; a weak D match, TRBD1 (6 bases). V gave up 4 bases and J gave up 1 base, with 16 bases separating them. This CDR3 is 16 amino acids long. CDR1 and CDR2 from the germline V gene are SGHVS and FQNEAQ.